What follows are 21 T cell receptor beta chains derived from one specimen sequenced in a study of CD8+ T cells in alopecia areata. cDNA serving as the sequencing template came from extracted, reverse transcribed RNA. Only in-frame clones appear in the TCRdb table, and some are missing; sequencing was by immunoSEQ multiplex PCR. This sample carries 180,000 or so clones, around 58% of them seen once, and the ten largest clones take 16%. Sample treatment: oral pan-JAK inhibitor, 5-10 mg twice daily. Specimen: CD4+ T cells sorted from blood, collected at approximately week 55, from a patient treated with tofacitinib. The receptors derive from a human donor with alopecia areata.

This chain links TRBV11-3 with TRBJ1-6; D ambiguous. Trimming pared 1 base from V and 8 bases from J, leaving 6 bases between. CDR3 length: 13 residues. Germline V gene data show CDR1 as SGHNT and CDR2 as YENEEA. CDR3 protein: CASSLGGYSPLHF. The CDR3 bases are TGTGCCAGCAGCTTAGGGGGTTATTCACCCCTCCACTTT. The full variable domain, rest sourced from reference TRBV11-3 and TRBJ1-6, is EAGVVQSPRYKIIEKKQPVAFWCNPISGHNTLYWYLQNLGQGPELLIRYENEEAVDDSQLPKDRFSAERLKGVDSTLKIQPAELGDSAVYLCASSLGGYSPLHFGNGTRLTVT.

This CDR3 is CSVVSGIRTDTQYF. The CDR3 DNA reads TGCAGCGTTGTCTCAGGAATTCGAACAGATACGCAGTATTTT. V is TRBV29-1 and J is TRBJ2-3; no clear D. With 4 bases removed from V and 3 bases from J, the gap between germline ends came to 14 bases. Germline CDR1 SQVTM, CDR2 ANQGSEA. This CDR3 is 14 amino acids long.

This clone came up a few times. V and J are TRBV30 and TRBJ1-4, with D tentatively TRBD1 (5 bases). The germline V gene encodes CDR1 GTSNPN and CDR2 SVGIG (reference sequence). V lost 0 bases, J lost 8 bases, and 19 bases lay in between. The CDR3 is 16 residues long. CDR3 DNA: TGTGCCTGGAGTGTACGCGGGGCGAGGAATGTGGAAAAACTGTTTTTT. This gives the protein CAWSVRGARNVEKLFF.

The chain is built from TRBV9 and TRBJ2-5; weak D call: TRBD1 (5 bases). The CDR3 is made up of 13 amino acids. Trimming pared 4 bases from V and 1 base from J, leaving 8 bases between. The germline CDR1 and CDR2 sequences are SGDLS and YYNGEE. This CDR3 reads CASSLQVQETQYF. The CDR3 DNA follows: TGTGCCAGCAGCCTACAGGTCCAAGAGACCCAGTACTTC.

This clone came up a few times. Other nucleotide sequences from this sample produce the same CDR3. V and J are TRBV5-1 and TRBJ2-7; 7 positions match TRBD1. The CDR3 has 14 amino acids. The germline CDR1 and CDR2 sequences are SGHRS and YFSETQ. V lost 4 bases and J lost 2; bases outside the gene matches: 6. The CDR3 region has the DNA TGCGCCAGCAGCCTTACCGGGACAGCCTACGAGCAGTACTTC. Translation: CASSLTGTAYEQYF.

This clone was seen only a few times. The chain uses TRBV6-5 and TRBJ2-2; the D gene is possibly TRBD2 (6 bases). The germline V and J ends were trimmed by 7 bases and 4 bases, with 13 bases remaining between them. The CDR3 loop spans 14 amino acids. Germline loops: CDR1 MNHEY, CDR2 SVGAGI. The CDR3 nucleotides read TGTGCCAGCACCCAGGGACTGATCACCGGGGAGCTGTTTTTT. This codes for CASTQGLITGELFF.

The J gene is TRBJ1-2, the V gene TRBV9; D ambiguous. Germline lookup yields CDR1 SGDLS and CDR2 YYNGEE. This CDR3 comprises 15 residues. The germline V and J ends were trimmed by 0 bases and 2 bases, with 11 bases remaining between them. This CDR3 reads CASSVGSGWNYGYTF. The CDR3 DNA is TGTGCCAGCAGCGTAGGGAGCGGATGGAACTATGGCTACACCTTC.

V gene TRBV2 combines with J gene TRBJ1-2; 8 nucleotides agree with TRBD1. The trim removed 8 bases at V and 5 bases at J, leaving 7 bases unmatched. The germline CDR1 and CDR2 sequences are SNHLY and FYNNEI. CDR3 size: 13 residues. The CDR3 DNA sequence: TGTGCCAGCGTCTGGGACAGGCAATATGGCTACACCTTC. Amino acids: CASVWDRQYGYTF.

The chain uses TRBV5-8 and TRBJ2-5; D unclear. The germline V and J ends were trimmed by 0 bases and 2 bases, with 8 bases remaining between them. The germline V gene has CDR1 SGHTS and CDR2 YDEGEE. The CDR3 loop spans 14 amino acids. The CDR3 sequence: CASSLGRSQETQYF. The CDR3 DNA sequence: TGTGCCAGCAGCTTGGGACGTTCGCAAGAGACCCAGTACTTC.

There are a few counts of this clone. The DNA of the CDR3 is TGTGCCAGCTGGGGGACTAGCACCACTCAGCAGTACTTC. Its protein product is CASWGTSTTQQYF. The J gene is TRBJ2-7, the V gene TRBV2; 9 nucleotides agree with TRBD2. The germline V gene encodes CDR1 SNHLY and CDR2 FYNNEI. J was trimmed by 8 bases and V by 8 bases; bases with no gene match: 10. The CDR3 runs to 13 residues.

V and J are TRBV10-3 and TRBJ1-1; D unclear. Trimming cost V 6 bases and J 5 bases, with 13 bases left between them. The CDR3 is 13 residues long. Germline V CDR1 and CDR2: ENHRY, SYGVKD. The CDR3 is CAIRGGRGTEAFF. The CDR3 region has the DNA TGTGCCATCAGGGGCGGGAGAGGAACTGAAGCTTTCTTT.

J is TRBJ2-5 and V is TRBV10-3; 8 bases match TRBD1. The V and J ends lost 6 bases and 1 base, in that order; junction bases with no gene match: 4. The CDR3 covers 14 residues. CDR1 and CDR2 from the germline V gene are ENHRY and SYGVKD. The CDR3 loop is CAIRETGAQETQYF. CDR3 DNA: TGTGCCATCAGAGAGACAGGGGCCCAAGAGACCCAGTACTTC.

CDR3 loop: CASSSQGGGSPLHF. Here the CDR3 DNA reads TGTGCCAGCAGCTCACAGGGGGGCGGTTCACCCCTCCACTTT. The chain joins TRBV7-9 to TRBJ1-6; 8 nucleotides match TRBD1. Germline V CDR1 and CDR2: SEHNR, FQNEAQ (reference sequence). CDR3 length: 14 residues. J gave up 9 bases and V 4 bases, and 5 bases lay outside the gene matches.

The rearrangement uses TRBV2 and TRBJ2-2; possible D gene TRBD1, 5 bases. In germline, CDR1 is SNHLY, CDR2 FYNNEI. V shed 5 bases and J shed 6 bases, with 13 bases lying between them. The CDR3 extends over 14 amino acids. The CDR3 spells CASSKDMFPGELFF. CDR3 coding DNA: TGTGCCAGCAGTAAGGACATGTTTCCCGGGGAGCTGTTTTTT. Supplemented by reference TRBV2 and TRBJ2-2, the full variable domain reads EPEVTQTPSHQVTQMGQEVILRCVPISNHLYFYWYRQILGQKVEFLVSFYNNEISEKSEIFDDQFSVERPDGSNFTLKIRSTKLEDSAMYFCASSKDMFPGELFFGEGSRLTVL.

The chain links TRBV30 to TRBJ2-5, with 10 bases lining up with TRBD2. CDR3 length: 16 amino acids. J gave up 5 bases and V 0 bases, and 9 bases lay outside the gene matches. CDR1 is GTSNPN, CDR2 SVGIG, per germline (reference sequence). In DNA form, the CDR3 reads TGTGCCTGGAGTGTGGGTCTAGCGGGGGTTCGGGAGACCCAGTACTTC. Protein product: CAWSVGLAGVRETQYF.

This sequence joins TRBV25-1 and TRBJ2-5; no definite D call. CDR3 length: 12 residues. CDR1 MGHDK and CDR2 SYGVNS come from the germline V gene. The V end lost 0 bases, the J end lost 5 bases, and 4 bases lay between the germline ends. The CDR3 here is CASSEYGETQYF. The DNA of the CDR3 is TGTGCCAGCAGTGAATACGGGGAGACCCAGTACTTC.

The V and J genes are TRBV4-2 and TRBJ2-2; D call uncertain. This CDR3 is 17 amino acids long. Germline CDR1 is LGHNA and CDR2 is YNFKEQ. Trimming shortened V by 4 bases and J by 0 bases, and 15 bases separated the two germline ends. The CDR3 protein is CASSPITAAANTGELFF. The CDR3 DNA sequence: TGTGCCAGCAGCCCCATTACGGCAGCAGCGAACACCGGGGAGCTGTTTTTT.

This clone has just one count. This rearrangement joins TRBV11-3 to TRBJ1-1; 7 bases line up with TRBD1. V lost 2 bases and J lost 2; bases outside the gene matches: 2. The CDR3 has 14 residues. Germline lookup yields CDR1 SGHNT and CDR2 YENEEA. The CDR3 is CASSLRQGNTEAFF. The CDR3, as DNA: TGTGCCAGCAGCTTACGACAGGGAAACACTGAAGCTTTCTTT.

The chain combines TRBV10-3 with TRBJ2-2; 7 nucleotides line up with TRBD1. Germline V gene sequence: CDR1 ENHRY, CDR2 SYGVKD. The V segment lost 10 bases and the J segment 6 bases; nucleotides outside the gene matches: 5. This CDR3 spans 12 amino acids. The CDR3 loop is CATTGEAGELFF. The CDR3 DNA sequence: TGTGCCACCACAGGGGAAGCCGGGGAGCTGTTTTTT.

To note about this clone: It is unclear where the CDR3 begins or ends on the DNA, so no DNA is shown, and the CDR3 is as TCRdb lists it. The gene calls are TRBV21-1 and TRBJ2-6. TRBV21-1 is noted as a pseudogene. The CDR3 length equals 15 residues, ends included. CDR3 loop: CASSKVGSGANVLTF.

This clone was counted only a few times. The V gene is TRBV25-1, the J gene TRBJ1-1; no reliable D call. Trimming removed 5 bases at V and 5 bases at J, with 15 bases between. The CDR3 extends over 14 amino acids. Germline V CDR1 and CDR2: MGHDK, SYGVNS. This CDR3 reads CASSSEGRMTEAFF. CDR3 coding DNA: TGTGCCAGCAGTTCTGAGGGCAGGATGACTGAAGCTTTCTTT.